Below, one TCR beta chain is given with its context. The antigen remains unidentified. Production of TCR beta cDNA relied on 5'RACE template switching with UMIs. One entry per CDR3 protein, without DNA, is what TCRdb gives after re-calling the 5' RACE reads. The sample holds 350,000 to 400,000 distinct CDR3 sequences. This sample was included in a study of T cells expressing NK-cell markers. Overall study: The authors derived TCR beta repertoires from sorted CD3+CD56+NKG2C+, CD3+CD56+NKG2C- and CD3+CD56-NKG2C+ T cells. Seven HCMV-seropositive donors and one seronegative donor made up the eight sequenced donors. Study-level points and caveats: The CD3+CD56-NKG2C+ fraction of several donors was likewise dominated by these clonotypes.

The CDR3 has 15 amino acids. Germline-derived CDR1 and CDR2 are LGHDT and YNNKEL (reference sequence). The chain has TRBV3-1 and TRBJ1-5; with no DNA, the TCRdb D assignment of TRBD1 cannot be verified. The source material was blood T cells: a sorted CD56 or NKG2C T cell subset, CD4+ or CD8+ T cells, or bulk PBMC T cells (not recorded which). This TCR was recovered from a woman aged 50 to 60 in good health. The CDR3 region is CASSPQGGRGEPQHF.